Shown below are 4 T cell receptor beta chains from a single sample sequenced in a study of post-analysis software for immune sequencing data. Findings of the study overall: Controls showed lower frequencies than patients for roughly 5 TRBV segments, and TRBV5-6, TRBV5-1 and TRBV20-1 were among these.

These receptors' antigens are unknown. Each TCR beta cDNA library carried unique molecular identifiers. TCRdb passed the PCR reads through MiXCR, listing each CDR3 protein once. The top ten clones hold 1.5% of a sample with over 150,000 distinct CDR3 sequences, approximately 30% of them seen once. Sequenced sample: blood. The receptors originated from a girl aged 10-17 years with multiple sclerosis.

In this sample, this clonotype turned up once. Possible read error: a much larger clone is one base away. The chain recombines TRBV28 with TRBJ2-5, with TRBD2 as a possible D gene (6 bases). CDR3 length: 14 residues. V lost 6 bases and J lost 11, with 22 bases in between. CDR1 is MDHEN and CDR2 is SYDVKM in the germline V gene. CDR3 sequence reads: CASRVLAAGYGQYF. CDR3 bases: TGTGCCAGCAGGGTGTTAGCGGCGGGCTACGGGCAGTACTTC.

Concerning this clonotype: A read error may produce the germline difference seen at one junction end. The chain links TRBV5-1 to TRBJ2-1; 7 bases agree with TRBD2. Looked up from germline, CDR1 is SGHRS and CDR2 is YFSETQ. This CDR3 is 14 amino acids long. CDR3 nucleotides: TGCGCCCGCAGCCCTAGCGGAGCCTACAATGAGCAGTTCTTC. Protein product: CARSPSGAYNEQFF.

The table lists this clonotype with a few counts. This sequence joins TRBV12-3 or TRBV12-4 and TRBJ1-1; D is uncertain. The CDR3 length is 14 residues. V was pared by 0 bases and J by 5 bases, with 10 bases between. The CDR3 is CASSLALFGTEAFF. As DNA, the CDR3 is TGTGCCAGCAGTTTAGCGCTTTTCGGGACTGAAGCTTTCTTT.

This clonotype was picked up a small number of times. The gene calls are TRBV29-1 and TRBJ1-1; the match to TRBD1 covers 7 bases. Per the germline V gene, CDR1 is SQVTM and CDR2 is ANQGSEA. The CDR3 is 11 amino acids. V was pared by 7 bases and J by 5 bases, with 4 bases of the junction left unmatched. The CDR3 sequence is CSGQGGTEAFF. The CDR3 nucleotides are TGCAGCGGCCAGGGGGGGACTGAAGCTTTCTTT. The entire variable domain, with the rest obtained from reference TRBV29-1 and TRBJ1-1, is as follows: SAVISQKPSRDICQRGTSLTIQCQVDSQVTMMFWYRQQPGQSLTLIATANQGSEATYESGFVIDKFPISRPNLTFSTLTVSNMSPEDSSIYLCSGQGGTEAFFGQGTRLTVV.